This T cell receptor (beta chain) is drawn from a study of T cell repertoires in cytomegalovirus infection. Study-level points and caveats: Using cumulative public TCR beta family frequency, the authors identified those who carried CMV together with the relevant HLA. HLA-C-restricted CMV-specific TCR beta clonotypes prevailed in the ex vivo response.

V was trimmed by 0 bases and J by 2 bases, leaving 10 bases between them. The germline CDR1 and CDR2 sequences are LGHNA and YNFKEQ. This CDR3 is built from 15 residues. On this clonotype itself: Its antigen is undetermined.

TCRdb used MiXCR to reprocess the reads, holding one entry per CDR3 protein. The repertoire holds 450,000 to 550,000 distinct CDR3 sequences, with about 15% as singletons. The sample taken for sequencing was CD8+ T cells from PBMCs. This sequence originates from a human donor in good health (CMV status not recorded). Some clones in this sample may be carry-over from other donors' samples. The V call is TRBV4-2, the J call TRBJ1-2; D is perhaps TRBD1 (5 bases). CDR3 amino acids: CASSQDPGRNYGYTF. CDR3 in DNA: TGTGCCAGCAGCCAAGATCCGGGACGGAACTATGGCTACACCTTC.